The entry below gives a single T cell receptor beta chain sequence along with its context. Its antigen is not identified. A read error may account for a junction end that differs from germline. This sample was included in a study of T cell repertoires in cytomegalovirus infection. As for the study in general: Epitope selection comprised recently identified HLA-C-restricted CMV epitopes and well-studied HLA-B-restricted CMV epitopes. Study-wide findings and caveats: Ex vivo, HLA-C-restricted CMV-specific TCR beta clonotypes prevailed over the rest of the response.

In TCRdb, the reads were re-called with MiXCR into one record per CDR3 protein. The repertoire includes roughly 920,000 distinct CDR3 sequences, approximately 31% of them detected once, and roughly an eighth sits in the top ten. CDR1 is MGHRA, CDR2 YSYEKL, per germline. The CDR3 is made up of 16 amino acids. The genes are TRBV4-1 and TRBJ2-3, with D tentatively TRBD2 (6 bases). Here the sequenced sample was cultured CD8+ T cells from PBMCs, taken from culture after CMV antigen stimulation. The source of this sequence is a human donor in good health (CMV status not recorded). Some clones in this sample may be carry-over from other donors' samples. The DNA for the CDR3 is TGCGTCAGCAGCCAAGCTCCGGGGGAGTTACCAGATACGCAGTATTTT. Its protein is CVSSQAPGELPDTQYF.